This TCR beta chain was identified in a study of beta chain features in type 1 diabetes. Looking at the study overall: Analysis included 100 million to 140 million sorted cells drawn from all samples. Points from the study as a whole: Type 1 diabetes patients had moderately but significantly shorter TCRB CDR3s in all four CD4+ subsets.

The CDR3 is 15 amino acids. The V end lost 0 bases, the J end lost 4 bases, and 13 bases lay between the germline ends. Germline V lookup: CDR1 SGDLS, CDR2 YYNGEE. Sequenced material consisted of expressed TCRB transcripts (all of the isolated RNA was reverse transcribed). Libraries were prepared by immunoSEQ multiplex PCR; TCRdb keeps only in-frame clonotypes and omits some of them. The sample has some 640,000 clones, around 15% seen once. A few counts support this clone. Its specificity is not known. Researchers reported sorting CD4+ naive, central memory, regulatory and stem cell-like memory cells via CD45RO/CCR7/CD25/CD127/CD95/CD27.

The chain recombines TRBV9 with TRBJ1-2; unclear D gene. The sequence was collected from a man in his late teens or twenties with type 1 diabetes. The sequencing input was naive CD4+ T cells from blood. CDR3 protein: CASSVGDSSGYGYTF. CDR3 DNA sequence: TGTGCCAGCAGCGTAGGAGACTCCTCGGGCTATGGCTACACCTTC.